Each of the 19 T cell receptor beta chains below was sequenced from the same sample in a study of CD8+ T cells in alopecia areata. RNA was isolated and reverse transcribed to cDNA, the sequencing template. TCRdb's table, derived via immunoSEQ multiplex PCR, lists solely in-frame clones and lacks some. The data hold some 11,000 clones, with roughly 60% observed a single time. Researchers took lesional scalp punch biopsies and peripheral blood from people who were alopecia areata patients. Input material: skin. All receptors derive from a human donor with alopecia areata.

The chain has TRBV19 and TRBJ1-5, with D perhaps TRBD1 (5 bases). Germline CDR1 reads LNHDA; CDR2 reads SQIVND (reference sequence). The V end lost 5 bases, the J end lost 3 bases, and 14 bases lay between the germline ends. The CDR3 sequence is 15 residues long. CDR3 coding DNA: TGTGCCAGTAGTTGGACACCGGTAACCAATCAGCCCCAGCATTTT. It encodes CASSWTPVTNQPQHF. The complete variable domain, with remaining parts taken from reference TRBV19 and TRBJ1-5, reads DGGITQSPKYLFRKEGQNVTLSCEQNLNHDAMYWYRQDPGQGLRLIYYSQIVNDFQKGDIAEGYSVSREKKESFPLTVTSAQKNPTAFYLCASSWTPVTNQPQHFGDGTRLSIL.

V is TRBV28 and J is TRBJ1-3; D unclear. V lost 2 bases and J lost 6, with 14 bases in between. CDR1 and CDR2 from the germline V gene are MDHEN and SYDVKM. The CDR3 length is 15 residues. CDR3 sequence: CASSLAGGPLNTIYF. CDR3 DNA sequence: TGTGCCAGCAGTTTAGCGGGAGGGCCCCTAAACACCATATATTTT. Full variable domain (missing parts from reference TRBV28 and TRBJ1-3): DVKVTQSSRYLVKRTGEKVFLECVQDMDHENMFWYRQDPGLGLRLIYFSYDVKMKEKGDIPEGYSVSREKKERFSLILESASTNQTSMYLCASSLAGGPLNTIYFGEGSWLTVV.

The chain carries TRBV11-2 and TRBJ2-3; 9 positions match TRBD1. The CDR3 is 15 residues long. Per germline, CDR1 SGHAT and CDR2 FQNNGV. The V gene end was trimmed by 4 bases and the J gene end by 4 bases; junction bases not matched to a gene: 6. CDR3 amino acids: CASSSYRGRADTQYF. The CDR3 DNA reads as TGTGCCAGCAGCTCGTACAGGGGGCGGGCAGATACGCAGTATTTT.

This clone turned up a few times. The chain employs TRBV4-3 and TRBJ2-6; 10 bases agree with TRBD1. The CDR3 runs to 20 residues. The germline V gene encodes CDR1 LGHNA and CDR2 YSLEER. Trimming removed 6 bases from V and 2 bases from J; junction bases left unmatched: 16. In DNA, the CDR3 is TGCGCCAGCAGTCTCATACCGGGACAGGGGACTTCTCCTGGGGCCAACGTCCTGACTTTC. This encodes CASSLIPGQGTSPGANVLTF.

This rearrangement joins TRBV27 to TRBJ2-7; the match to TRBD2 covers 9 bases. From germline, CDR1 is MNHEY and CDR2 SMNVEV (reference sequence). The CDR3 contains 16 residues. V was clipped by 4 bases and J by 2 bases; unmatched bases: 9. The CDR3 protein is CASSSVAGVITYEQYF. The CDR3 DNA reads TGTGCCAGCAGTTCGGTAGCGGGAGTGATCACCTACGAGCAGTACTTC.

The gene calls are TRBV7-9 and TRBJ2-7; 8 bases match TRBD1. V trimming: 8 bases; J trimming: 2 bases; junction bases outside the gene matches: 8. CDR3 length: 14 residues. The germline CDR1 and CDR2 sequences are SEHNR and FQNEAQ (reference sequence). The chain's CDR3 is CASRPTGATYEQYF. DNA for the CDR3: TGTGCCAGCCGACCGACAGGGGCCACCTACGAGCAGTACTTC. Supplemented by reference TRBV7-9 and TRBJ2-7, the full variable domain reads DTGVSQNPRHKITKRGQNVTFRCDPISEHNRLYWYRQTLGQGPEFLTYFQNEAQLEKSRLLSDRFSAERPKGSFSTLEIQRTEQGDSAMYLCASRPTGATYEQYFGPGTRLTVT.

By frequency in the sample, this clone is medium-sized. The chain joins TRBV18 to TRBJ1-5; 8 bases align to TRBD1. This CDR3 comprises 15 residues. V trimming: 4 bases; J trimming: 5 bases; junction bases outside the gene matches: 7. Germline V gives CDR1 KGHSH, CDR2 LQKENI. DNA of the CDR3: TGTGCCAGCTCACTTGAGACAGGGGCGGATCAGCCCCAGCATTTT. Its protein is CASSLETGADQPQHF. Supplemented by reference TRBV18 and TRBJ1-5, the full variable domain reads NAGVMQNPRHLVRRRGQEARLRCSPMKGHSHVYWYRQLPEEGLKFMVYLQKENIIDESGMPKERFSAEFPKEGPSILRIQQVVRGDSAAYFCASSLETGADQPQHFGDGTRLSIL.

A note on this clone: An end of the junction differs from the germline gene, which may be a read error. The chain combines TRBV2 with TRBJ2-7, with 10 bases fitting TRBD2. CDR1 is SNHLY, CDR2 FYNNEI, per germline. The CDR3 extends over 14 amino acids. CDR3: CASTEREGPYGQYF. In nucleotides, the CDR3 is TGTGCCAGCACAGAGCGGGAGGGGCCCTACGGGCAGTACTTC.

The chain couples TRBV25-1 to TRBJ1-1; D unclear. Trimming stripped 1 base from V and 7 bases from J, with 10 bases between. The CDR3 covers 13 residues. Germline lookup yields CDR1 MGHDK and CDR2 SYGVNS. DNA of the CDR3: TGTGCCAGCAGTGAATCGGGCGGATTTGAAGCTTTCTTT. Its translation is CASSESGGFEAFF.

This clone turned up a few times. V gene TRBV7-9 combines with J gene TRBJ1-1, with D tentatively TRBD1 (6 bases). Germline V lookup: CDR1 SEHNR, CDR2 FQNEAQ (reference sequence). CDR3 length: 14 amino acids. V gave up 4 bases and J gave up 5 bases, with 14 bases separating them. The CDR3 protein is CASSWGRGGTEAFF. CDR3 sequence (DNA): TGTGCCAGCAGCTGGGGCAGGGGAGGGACTGAAGCTTTCTTT. Looking up the rest from reference TRBV7-9 and TRBJ1-1 gives the full variable domain: DTGVSQNPRHKITKRGQNVTFRCDPISEHNRLYWYRQTLGQGPEFLTYFQNEAQLEKSRLLSDRFSAERPKGSFSTLEIQRTEQGDSAMYLCASSWGRGGTEAFFGQGTRLTVV.

V gene TRBV10-3 combines with J gene TRBJ1-2, with no clear D. The CDR3 extends over 12 amino acids. Germline assignment: CDR1 ENHRY and CDR2 SYGVKD. V shed 2 bases and J shed 4 bases, with 5 bases lying between them. The CDR3 reads CAISEGFYGYTF. CDR3 sequence (DNA): TGTGCCATCAGTGAGGGGTTCTATGGCTACACCTTC.

The rearrangement links TRBV27 to TRBJ2-1, with TRBD2 matching 9 bases. The CDR3 has 15 amino acids. V shed 4 bases and J 8 bases; nucleotides not matched to a gene: 9. Germline CDR1 and CDR2: MNHEY and SMNVEV (reference sequence). CDR3 amino acids: CASSSAGGGRDEQFF. The CDR3 DNA reads as TGTGCCAGCAGTTCAGCGGGAGGCGGAAGGGATGAGCAGTTCTTC.

The chain is built from TRBV7-3 and TRBJ2-1; 7 bases are a match to TRBD1. From germline, CDR1 is SGHTA and CDR2 FQGTGA. V lost 2 bases to trimming and J lost 0 bases; unmatched junction nucleotides: 10. The CDR3 loop spans 18 amino acids. CDR3 sequence: CASSLESGGSSSYNEQFF. In DNA form, the CDR3 reads TGTGCCAGCAGCTTAGAGTCAGGGGGTAGTAGCTCCTACAATGAGCAGTTCTTC.

This chain joins TRBV7-3 and TRBJ1-5; D gene unclear. There are 13 residues in the CDR3. Trimming pared 0 bases from V and 6 bases from J, leaving 6 bases between. Germline V CDR1 and CDR2: SGHTA, FQGTGA. The CDR3 DNA follows: TGTGCCAGCAGCTTAACTAACGGTCAGCCCCAGCATTTT. This translates into CASSLTNGQPQHF. Full variable domain (rest looked up from reference TRBV7-3 and TRBJ1-5): GAGVSQTPSNKVTEKGKYVELRCDPISGHTALYWYRQSLGQGPEFLIYFQGTGAADDSGLPNDRFFAVRPEGSVSTLKIQRTERGDSAVYLCASSLTNGQPQHFGDGTRLSIL.

The chain combines TRBV7-2 with TRBJ1-3, with 7 bases lining up with TRBD1. CDR3 length: 15 residues. The V gene's germline CDR1 is SGHTA and CDR2 FQGNSA. V lost 1 base, J lost 3 bases, and 3 bases stayed unmatched. CDR3 protein: CASSLVAGGGNTIYF. The CDR3 nucleotides read TGTGCCAGCAGCTTAGTAGCAGGGGGTGGAAACACCATATATTTT.

This clone was counted a few times. The junction departs from germline at one end; a sequencing error may be responsible. This chain uses TRBV7-7 with TRBJ2-2; TRBD2 aligns across 7 bases. CDR1 is SSHAT, CDR2 FNYEAQ, per germline (reference sequence). This CDR3 spans 16 amino acids. The CDR3 nucleotides are TGTGCTAGCAGCTTAGGCGGGAGCCCGTGGACCGGGGAGCTGTTTTTT. This encodes CASSLGGSPWTGELFF.

The chain uses TRBV7-9 and TRBJ1-1, with D unresolved. The CDR3 is made up of 13 amino acids. Trimming removed 5 bases at V and 4 bases at J, with 11 bases between. Per germline, CDR1 SEHNR and CDR2 FQNEAQ (reference sequence). The chain's CDR3 is CASSREMVTEAFF. DNA for the CDR3: TGTGCCAGCAGCCGAGAGATGGTCACTGAAGCTTTCTTT.

The rearrangement uses TRBV5-1 and TRBJ2-1, with TRBD2 matching 13 bases. The trim removed 1 base at V and 7 bases at J, leaving 5 bases unmatched. The CDR3 totals 16 residues. Germline V gene lookup returns CDR1 SGHRS and CDR2 YFSETQ. Here the CDR3 reads CASSLLGTSGNNEQFF. The CDR3 DNA is TGCGCCAGCAGCTTGCTTGGGACTAGCGGGAATAATGAGCAGTTCTTC.

This chain links TRBV7-2 with TRBJ2-2; D is possibly TRBD2 (6 bases). Trimming pared 4 bases from V and 5 bases from J, leaving 11 bases between. This CDR3 spans 14 amino acids. The germline V gene encodes CDR1 SGHTA and CDR2 FQGNSA. This CDR3 reads CASSSNGGTGELFF. In DNA, the CDR3 is TGTGCCAGCAGCTCCAACGGGGGAACCGGGGAGCTGTTTTTT.